This T cell receptor beta chain was captured in a study of spatial heterogeneity in lung cancer. This clonotype was seen ten or more times. Its antigen is unidentified. Overall study results and limits: Ubiquitous expanded tumor TCRs appeared in blood more at resection than follow-up.

TCRdb re-called the 5' RACE reads with MiXCR, one entry per CDR3 protein. In the table there are roughly 23,000 distinct CDR3 sequences, about 4.7% of which are singletons. This CDR3 is 13 amino acids long. The V and J ends lost 5 bases and 7 bases respectively, with 14 bases between them. CDR1 and CDR2 from the germline V gene are SGHTA and FQGTGA. Regarding time point: sample taken at primary tumor resection. This material consisted of PBMCs, taken at surgery. The TCR sequence derives from a male donor with early-stage non-small cell lung cancer. The chain recombines TRBV7-3 with TRBJ1-2; D not resolved. CDR3 bases: TGTGCCAGCAGCGGTCCCTACCACCGTGGCTACACCTTC. This gives the protein CASSGPYHRGYTF.